One and the same sample provided the 28 T cell receptor beta chains below, sequenced in a study of shared clonotypes between healthy human individuals. Profiling relied on immunoSEQ multiplex PCR, and the TCRdb table lists in-frame clones only, not all of them. The sample carries millions of clones, 90% to 95% recorded once. The sample was naive CD4+ T cells sorted from blood. The subset: CD45RA+ positively selected. The receptors shown here come from a man aged 18 to 29 in good health.

This clone occurred a few times. The chain employs TRBV13 and TRBJ2-7, with TRBD1 as a possible D gene (5 bases). CDR1 and CDR2 from the germline V gene are PRHDT and FYEKMQ (reference sequence). CDR3 length equals 14 residues. V shed 4 bases and J shed 0 bases, with 10 bases lying between them. The CDR3: CASSSRTNSYEQYF. The CDR3 DNA reads TGTGCCAGCAGCTCCAGGACAAACTCCTACGAGCAGTACTTC.

For the CDR3, the DNA is TGTGCCAGCTCACCACCGTCCATCGGACTAGTCTACAATGAGCAGTTCTTC. Its translation is CASSPPSIGLVYNEQFF. The chain links TRBV18 to TRBJ2-1; 7 nucleotides line up with TRBD2. CDR1 KGHSH and CDR2 LQKENI come from the germline V gene. The CDR3 is made up of 17 amino acids. V dropped 0 bases and J dropped 3; count of bases not matched to a gene: 8. The complete variable domain, with remaining parts taken from reference TRBV18 and TRBJ2-1, reads NAGVMQNPRHLVRRRGQEARLRCSPMKGHSHVYWYRQLPEEGLKFMVYLQKENIIDESGMPKERFSAEFPKEGPSILRIQQVVRGDSAAYFCASSPPSIGLVYNEQFFGPGTRLTVL.

The chain carries TRBV10-2 and TRBJ2-1; D gene unclear. Germline lookup yields CDR1 WSHSY and CDR2 SAAADI. The CDR3 is 11 residues long. With 2 bases removed from V and 5 bases from J, the gap between germline ends came to 1 base. CDR3: CASSEHNEQFF. The DNA of the CDR3 is TGCGCCAGCAGTGAGCACAATGAGCAGTTCTTC.

The chain has TRBV5-4 and TRBJ2-1; 8 bases match TRBD1. V gave up 4 bases and J gave up 4 bases; unmatched junction bases: 7. Germline CDR1 SGHNT, CDR2 YYREEE (reference sequence). The CDR3 spans 15 residues. CDR3 nucleotides: TGTGCCAGCAGCCTTAACAGGGGGGCTTACAATGAGCAGTTCTTC. Translated, it gives CASSLNRGAYNEQFF.

The J gene is TRBJ1-2, the V gene TRBV19, with 8 bases lining up with TRBD1. Germline CDR1 is LNHDA and CDR2 is SQIVND (reference sequence). The CDR3 consists of 15 residues. V dropped 3 bases and J dropped 1; count of bases not matched to a gene: 4. The CDR3 reads CASSIRQGSNYGYTF. The CDR3 DNA reads as TGTGCCAGTAGTATTCGACAGGGGAGTAACTATGGCTACACCTTC.

V gene TRBV6-6 combines with J gene TRBJ1-2; D gene ambiguous. The CDR3 consists of 13 residues. Trimming left V 5 bases short and J 4 bases short, with 11 bases between. Germline CDR1 is MNHNY and CDR2 is SVGAGI (reference sequence). The CDR3 sequence: CASSPVGSYGYTF. The CDR3, as DNA: TGTGCCAGCAGTCCGGTGGGGTCCTATGGCTACACCTTC.

Regarding this clone: A clone one base away is much larger, so this may be a read error. A read error is likely, as this CDR3 ends without the conserved phenylalanine or tryptophan. The CDR3 DNA reads TGTGCCAGCAGTGAATATGAGGCAGGGGGCGGGCAGTACCTC. Its protein product is CASSEYEAGGGQYL. J is TRBJ2-7 and V is TRBV25-1, with TRBD1 identical over 8 bases. CDR1 and CDR2 (germline): MGHDK, SYGVNS. The V segment lost 0 bases and the J segment 9 bases; nucleotides outside the gene matches: 7. The CDR3 is made up of 14 amino acids.

The chain has TRBV11-2 and TRBJ1-5; no clear D gene. This CDR3 has 14 amino acids. Germline CDR1 SGHAT, CDR2 FQNNGV. Deletions cut 3 bases from V and 9 bases from J, with 15 bases between. The CDR3 DNA reads as TGTGCCAGCAGCTTGACTCCTACGGTGGGGCCCCAGCATTTT. It specifies CASSLTPTVGPQHF. Complete variable domain (other parts from reference TRBV11-2 and TRBJ1-5): EAGVAQSPRYKIIEKRQSVAFWCNPISGHATLYWYQQILGQGPKLLIQFQNNGVVDDSQLPKDRFSAERLKGVDSTLKIQPAKLEDSAVYLCASSLTPTVGPQHFGDGTRLSIL.

The rearrangement uses TRBV5-1 and TRBJ2-7, with 7 bases lining up with TRBD1. This CDR3 spans 14 amino acids. Germline V gives CDR1 SGHRS, CDR2 YFSETQ. J lost 5 bases, V lost 5 bases, and 10 bases had no gene match. The CDR3 spells CASSPGQASHEQYF. CDR3 DNA: TGCGCCAGCAGTCCCGGACAGGCATCCCACGAGCAGTACTTC.

The V call is TRBV7-2, the J call TRBJ2-1; 7 positions agree with TRBD1. Germline V gene sequence: CDR1 SGHTA, CDR2 FQGNSA. V dropped 5 bases and J dropped 2; count of bases not matched to a gene: 6. The CDR3 has 15 amino acids. In nucleotides, the CDR3 is TGTGCCAGCAGCCGGGACAGACAGGCCTACAATGAGCAGTTCTTC. Its protein product is CASSRDRQAYNEQFF.

The gene calls are TRBV19 and TRBJ2-7; 11 nucleotides agree with TRBD1. The CDR3 length is 16 residues. The ends lost 4 bases at V and 3 bases at J; junction bases unmatched: 8. Germline V gene data show CDR1 as LNHDA and CDR2 as SQIVND (reference sequence). CDR3 bases: TGTGCCAGTAGTACCCTCCCGGGACAGGGGGTCTACGAGCAGTACTTC. Translated, it gives CASSTLPGQGVYEQYF.

This rearrangement joins TRBV4-1 to TRBJ1-1; maybe TRBD1 (5 bases). CDR1 MGHRA and CDR2 YSYEKL come from the germline V gene. Trimming cost V 1 base and J 6 bases, with 18 bases left between them. The CDR3 loop spans 16 amino acids. This chain's CDR3 is CASSQGLARVRAEAFF. CDR3 sequence (DNA): TGCGCCAGCAGCCAAGGGTTAGCCAGGGTTCGTGCTGAAGCTTTCTTT.

This chain links TRBV27 with TRBJ2-1, with 7 bases matching TRBD2. Trimming at V came to 8 bases and at J to 5 bases, leaving 6 bases not matched to a gene. The CDR3 covers 13 residues. Germline CDR1 is MNHEY and CDR2 is SMNVEV (reference sequence). The CDR3 region has the DNA TGTGCCAGCGCGCCCGCGGGAGACAATGAGCAGTTCTTC. Protein sequence: CASAPAGDNEQFF.

The V call is TRBV7-2, the J call TRBJ2-5, with 11 nucleotides matching TRBD2. The CDR3 is 14 residues long. Per the germline V gene, CDR1 is SGHTA and CDR2 is FQGNSA. Trimming removed 0 bases from V and 7 bases from J; junction bases left unmatched: 1. The CDR3 region has the DNA TGTGCCAGCAGCTTAGCAGGGACTAGCGGGACCCAGTACTTC. Translated: CASSLAGTSGTQYF.

The V gene is TRBV6-5, the J gene TRBJ1-2; the D gene is possibly TRBD1 (5 bases). V lost 0 bases and J 1 base, leaving 9 bases between the germline ends. The CDR3 sequence is 15 residues long. Germline CDR1 is MNHEY and CDR2 is SVGAGI. The CDR3 is CASSYSAGLNYGYTF. DNA of the CDR3: TGTGCCAGCAGTTACTCGGCGGGGCTTAACTATGGCTACACCTTC.

The V and J genes are TRBV27 and TRBJ1-5; D gene unclear. CDR3 length equals 15 residues. Germline V CDR1 and CDR2: MNHEY, SMNVEV (reference sequence). Trimming took off 5 bases at V and 0 bases at J, with 11 bases between the two ends. The DNA for the CDR3 is TGTGCCAGCAGTATGGGGATTTATAGCAATCAGCCCCAGCATTTT. Amino acid sequence: CASSMGIYSNQPQHF.

In this sample, this clone turned up once. The genes are TRBV30 and TRBJ1-6; D gene unclear. The V end lost 0 bases, the J end lost 7 bases, and 7 bases lay between the germline ends. CDR1 GTSNPN and CDR2 SVGIG come from the germline V gene (reference sequence). The CDR3 totals 13 residues. This CDR3 reads CAWSVDLNSPLHF. DNA for the CDR3: TGTGCCTGGAGTGTGGACCTGAATTCACCCCTCCACTTT.

The chain joins TRBV18 to TRBJ2-7; 7 positions match TRBD2. CDR1 is KGHSH and CDR2 is LQKENI in the germline V gene. This CDR3 region has 16 residues. J was trimmed by 0 bases and V by 3 bases; bases with no gene match: 8. CDR3 residues: CASSPVEGGLSYEQYF. The DNA of the CDR3 is TGTGCCAGCTCACCGGTCGAGGGAGGGCTCTCCTACGAGCAGTACTTC.

The V gene is TRBV6-1, the J gene TRBJ1-2, with a possible D match to TRBD1 (5 bases). There are 11 residues in the CDR3. Trimming removed 7 bases at V and 3 bases at J, with 6 bases between. In germline, CDR1 is MNHNS, CDR2 SASEGT. CDR3 nucleotides: TGTGCCAGCATCAGGGACTATGGCTACACCTTC. Protein product: CASIRDYGYTF.

This clone was observed a single time. This CDR3 is CARGQGFEAGANVLTF. In DNA, the CDR3 is TGTGCCAGGGGACAGGGCTTCGAGGCCGGGGCCAACGTCCTGACTTTC. The chain joins TRBV2 to TRBJ2-6; TRBD1 matches at 9 bases. This CDR3 is 16 amino acids long. Germline V lookup: CDR1 SNHLY, CDR2 FYNNEI. J was trimmed by 4 bases and V by 9 bases; bases with no gene match: 10.

This clone has a single count. The chain has TRBV4-1 and TRBJ1-4; weak D call: TRBD1 (5 bases). This CDR3 has 20 amino acids. Germline V gene lookup returns CDR1 MGHRA and CDR2 YSYEKL. Trimming pared 2 bases from V and 0 bases from J, leaving 22 bases between. This CDR3 is CASSQSQGGGGFTTNEKLFF. CDR3 DNA sequence: TGCGCCAGCAGCCAAAGCCAGGGTGGAGGAGGTTTTACAACTAATGAAAAACTGTTTTTT.

This chain connects TRBV5-1 to TRBJ2-7; 9 nucleotides agree with TRBD1. This CDR3 has 14 amino acids. The V segment lost 0 bases and the J segment 6 bases; nucleotides outside the gene matches: 4. In germline, CDR1 is SGHRS, CDR2 YFSETQ. The CDR3: CASSLEGQGPEQYF. CDR3 coding DNA: TGCGCCAGCAGCTTGGAGGGACAGGGCCCCGAGCAGTACTTC.

V usage is TRBV18 and J usage is TRBJ1-1, with D unresolved. V gave up 0 bases and J gave up 2 bases, with 10 bases separating them. Germline V gene sequence: CDR1 KGHSH, CDR2 LQKENI. The CDR3 length is 15 residues. The DNA for the CDR3 is TGTGCCAGCTCACCACCGGCGGTTTCAAACACTGAAGCTTTCTTT. The encoded protein is CASSPPAVSNTEAFF. Filled out from reference TRBV18 and TRBJ1-1, the complete variable domain reads NAGVMQNPRHLVRRRGQEARLRCSPMKGHSHVYWYRQLPEEGLKFMVYLQKENIIDESGMPKERFSAEFPKEGPSILRIQQVVRGDSAAYFCASSPPAVSNTEAFFGQGTRLTVV.

V gene TRBV2 combines with J gene TRBJ2-7; D call uncertain. In germline, CDR1 is SNHLY, CDR2 FYNNEI. The CDR3 runs 12 residues. The ends were cut back, 10 bases at V and 6 bases at J, with 16 bases in the middle. This CDR3 is CATRSVVREQYF. Written as DNA, the CDR3 is TGTGCCACCCGATCGGTGGTACGCGAGCAGTACTTC. The variable domain in full, with the rest retrieved from reference TRBV2 and TRBJ2-7, is EPEVTQTPSHQVTQMGQEVILRCVPISNHLYFYWYRQILGQKVEFLVSFYNNEISEKSEIFDDQFSVERPDGSNFTLKIRSTKLEDSAMYFCATRSVVREQYFGPGTRLTVT.

CDR3 amino acids: CASSKTTGIVTGDTQYF. CDR3 sequence (DNA): TGTGCCAGCTCGAAGACGACAGGGATAGTAACGGGAGATACGCAGTATTTT. This sequence joins TRBV18 and TRBJ2-3; TRBD1 matches at 7 bases. This CDR3 spans 17 amino acids. Germline V lookup: CDR1 KGHSH, CDR2 LQKENI. V dropped 6 bases and J dropped 5; count of bases not matched to a gene: 17.

The CDR3 DNA sequence: TGTGCCAGCAGCCAAGGGAGTAGCGGGGATGGAGAGCAGTTCTTC. Translated: CASSQGSSGDGEQFF. The J gene is TRBJ2-1, the V gene TRBV4-2; 8 bases fit TRBD2. The CDR3 has 15 amino acids. V lost 1 base and J lost 10; bases outside the gene matches: 9. CDR1 is LGHNA, CDR2 YNFKEQ, per germline.

The V gene is TRBV6-1, the J gene TRBJ1-1, with D uncertain. Germline-derived CDR1 and CDR2 are MNHNS and SASEGT. The CDR3 contains 13 residues. The V and J ends lost 1 base and 8 bases respectively, with 11 bases between them. CDR3 sequence reads: CASSEEAVVEAFF. CDR3 in DNA: TGTGCCAGCAGTGAAGAGGCGGTGGTGGAAGCTTTCTTT.

V gene TRBV7-8 combines with J gene TRBJ1-2, with D unclear. This CDR3 is built from 15 residues. The V gene's germline CDR1 is SGHVS and CDR2 FQNEAQ. The V end lost 1 base, the J end lost 0 bases, and 9 bases lay between the germline ends. The CDR3 is CASSLGQNTNYGYTF. The CDR3 coding sequence is TGTGCCAGCAGCTTAGGGCAGAATACTAACTATGGCTACACCTTC.